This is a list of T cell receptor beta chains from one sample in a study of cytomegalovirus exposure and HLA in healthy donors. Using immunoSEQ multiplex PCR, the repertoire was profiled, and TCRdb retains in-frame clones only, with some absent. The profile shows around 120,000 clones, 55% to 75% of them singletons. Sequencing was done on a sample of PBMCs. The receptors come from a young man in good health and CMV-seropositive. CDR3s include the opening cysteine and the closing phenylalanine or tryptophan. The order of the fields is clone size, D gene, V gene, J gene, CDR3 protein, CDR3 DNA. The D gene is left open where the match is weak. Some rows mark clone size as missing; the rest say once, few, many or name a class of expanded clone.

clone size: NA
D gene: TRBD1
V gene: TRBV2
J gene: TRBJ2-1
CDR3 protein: CASSEQGAGNEQFF
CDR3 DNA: TGTGCCAGCAGTGAACAGGGGGCTGGGAATGAGCAGTTCTTC

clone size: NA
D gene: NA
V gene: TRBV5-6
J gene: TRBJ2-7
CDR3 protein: CASSLFLGTYEQYF
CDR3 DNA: TGTGCCAGCAGCTTGTTTCTGGGCACCTACGAGCAGTACTTC

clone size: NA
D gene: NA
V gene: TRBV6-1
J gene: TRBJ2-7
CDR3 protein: CASSGSVYSYEQYF
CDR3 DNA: TGTGCCAGCAGTGGGTCAGTGTACTCCTACGAGCAGTACTTC

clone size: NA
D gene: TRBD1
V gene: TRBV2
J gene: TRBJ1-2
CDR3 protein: CASSSGTVLVYTF
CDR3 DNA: TGTGCCAGCAGCAGTGGGACAGTTCTTGTCTACACCTTC

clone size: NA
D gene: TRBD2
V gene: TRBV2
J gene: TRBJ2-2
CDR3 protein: CASSEVLAPNTGELFF
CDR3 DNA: TGTGCCAGCAGTGAAGTACTAGCGCCAAACACCGGGGAGCTGTTTTTT

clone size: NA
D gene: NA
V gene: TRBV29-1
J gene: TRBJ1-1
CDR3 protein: CSVLDGALEAFF
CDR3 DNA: TGCAGCGTGCTTGACGGAGCACTTGAAGCTTTCTTT

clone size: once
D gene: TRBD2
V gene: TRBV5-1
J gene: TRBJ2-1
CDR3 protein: CASTPGLAGGVDEQFF
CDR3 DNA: TGCGCCAGCACCCCTGGACTAGCGGGGGGGGTGGATGAGCAGTTCTTC

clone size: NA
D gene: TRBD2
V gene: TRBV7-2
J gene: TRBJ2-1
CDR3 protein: CASSLVGGGAGDNEQFF
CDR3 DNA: TGTGCCAGCAGCTTAGTAGGCGGGGGGGCAGGTGACAATGAGCAGTTCTTC

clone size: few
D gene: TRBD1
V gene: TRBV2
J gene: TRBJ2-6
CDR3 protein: CAIGTGSSGANVLTF
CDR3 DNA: TGTGCCATCGGGACAGGGTCCTCTGGGGCCAACGTCCTGACTTTC

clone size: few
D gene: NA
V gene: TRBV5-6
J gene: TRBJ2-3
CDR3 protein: CASSFRSGDTQYF
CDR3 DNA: TGTGCCAGCAGCTTTCGCTCCGGAGATACGCAGTATTTT

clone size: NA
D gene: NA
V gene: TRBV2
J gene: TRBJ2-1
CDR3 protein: CASSKTGGPSSYNEQFF
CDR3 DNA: TGTGCCAGCAGCAAAACGGGGGGCCCAAGCTCCTACAATGAGCAGTTCTTC

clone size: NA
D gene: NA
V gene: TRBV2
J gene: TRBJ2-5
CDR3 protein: CASSEGLPVGETQYF
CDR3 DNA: TGTGCCAGCAGCGAGGGACTCCCGGTGGGAGAGACCCAGTACTTC

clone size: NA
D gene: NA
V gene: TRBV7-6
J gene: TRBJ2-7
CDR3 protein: CASSLQGYEQYF
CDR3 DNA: TGTGCCAGCAGCTTGCAGGGGTACGAGCAGTACTTC

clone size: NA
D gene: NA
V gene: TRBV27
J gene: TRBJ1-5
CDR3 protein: CASSDTGPNQPQHF
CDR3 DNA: TGTGCCAGCAGTGACACAGGGCCCAATCAGCCCCAGCATTTT

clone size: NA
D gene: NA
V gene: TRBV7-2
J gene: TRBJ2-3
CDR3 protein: CASSLVVRTGQYF
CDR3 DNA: TGTGCCAGCAGCTTAGTCGTTCGAACGGGGCAGTATTTT

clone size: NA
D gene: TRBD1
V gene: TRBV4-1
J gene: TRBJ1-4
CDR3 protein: CASSRTGGPNEKLFF
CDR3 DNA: TGCGCCAGCAGCCGGACAGGGGGACCTAATGAAAAACTGTTTTTT

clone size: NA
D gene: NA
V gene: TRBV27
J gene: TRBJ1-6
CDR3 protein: CASSLGAGVPSPLHF
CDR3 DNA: TGTGCCAGCAGTTTAGGGGCAGGGGTCCCTTCACCCCTCCACTTT

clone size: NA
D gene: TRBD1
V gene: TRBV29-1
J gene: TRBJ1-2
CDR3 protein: CSGDRLGSYTF
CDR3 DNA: TGCAGCGGGGACAGGCTAGGGAGCTACACCTTC

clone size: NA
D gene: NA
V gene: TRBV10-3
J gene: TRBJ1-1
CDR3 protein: CAITREANTEAFF
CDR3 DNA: TGTGCCATCACCAGGGAGGCGAACACTGAAGCTTTCTTT